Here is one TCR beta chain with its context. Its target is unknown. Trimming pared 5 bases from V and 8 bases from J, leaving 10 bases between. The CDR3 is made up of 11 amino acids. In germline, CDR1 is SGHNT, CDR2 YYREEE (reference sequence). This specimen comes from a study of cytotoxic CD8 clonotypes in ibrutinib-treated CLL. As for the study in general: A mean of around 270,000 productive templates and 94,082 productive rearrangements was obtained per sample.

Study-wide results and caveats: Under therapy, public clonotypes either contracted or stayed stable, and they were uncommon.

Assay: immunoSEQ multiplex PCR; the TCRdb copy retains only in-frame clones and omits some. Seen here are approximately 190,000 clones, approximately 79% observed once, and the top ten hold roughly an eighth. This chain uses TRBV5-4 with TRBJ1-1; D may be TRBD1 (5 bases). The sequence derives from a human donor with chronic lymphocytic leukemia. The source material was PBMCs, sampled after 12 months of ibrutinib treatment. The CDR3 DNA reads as TGTGCCAGCAGGATGGGGGGGGAAGCTTTCTTT. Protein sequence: CASRMGGEAFF.